The present T cell receptor (beta chain) was sequenced within a study of vaccination and CD4 T cells after COVID-19. Study at large: Convalescent cases comprised under ten mild and one severe, all SARS-CoV-2 positive by nasal swab PCR. Overlapping spike peptides of SARS-CoV-2, HCoV-NL63, HCoV-OC43 and HCoV-229E stimulated the cells. As control conditions, cultures were given either a CEFX pool serving as positive control, an HIV-1 Nef pool, or no peptide at all.

Sample treatment: roughly nine-day PBMC culture with coronavirus spike peptide pools or control peptides (ViraFEST assay). The sample holds a few counts of this clonotype. As yet, its antigen is unknown. The V and J ends lost 2 bases and 6 bases respectively, with 10 bases between them. The germline V gene has CDR1 SQVTM and CDR2 ANQGSEA. The CDR3 length is 12 residues. Cultured CD4+ T cell DNA underwent sequencing with the Oncomine TCR Beta short-read assay. Scientists extracted genomic DNA from CD4+ T cells grown in culture. One entry per CDR3 protein, called by TCRdb with MiXCR from the PCR reads. The table has 20,000 to 25,000 distinct CDR3 sequences, roughly 50% seen once.

Input material: CD4+ T cells from blood, cultured in vitro. The rearrangement uses TRBV29-1 and TRBJ1-1; D ambiguous. The clonotype was recovered from a human donor who had recovered from COVID-19. The CDR3 DNA reads TGCAGCGTTGAAAACGATGGCCCTGAAGCTTTCTTT. Translation gives CSVENDGPEAFF.